The present T cell receptor (beta chain) was sequenced within a study of T cells after posttransplantation cyclophosphamide. This clone was recorded many times. Sequenced by immunoSEQ multiplex PCR; TCRdb stores in-frame clones only, minus some. The sample is made up of 40,000 to 55,000 clones, none counted only once. The CDR3 contains 15 residues. The germline gives CDR1 SGHRS, CDR2 YFSETQ. Trimming took 7 bases from V and 2 from J; bases not matched to a gene: 6. Sequenced sample: PBMCs. This receptor was identified in a man aged 40-50 years in good health, CMV-negative, and a related stem cell transplant donor. The chain carries TRBV5-1 and TRBJ2-3, with 11 positions matching TRBD2. CDR3 in DNA: TGCGCCAGCCTCCCGGGACTAGCGGACACAGATACGCAGTATTTT. Translation: CASLPGLADTDTQYF.